Following are 28 T cell receptor beta chains from one sample sequenced in a study of CD8 T cells in ankylosing spondylitis. MiXCR was run by TCRdb on the 5' RACE reads, yielding one entry per CDR3 protein. The table shows some 200,000 distinct CDR3 sequences, with 9.5% to 15% occurring only once. Sequenced material: blood, either unsorted or a sorted T cell fraction (not recorded which). The receptors here all came from a male donor with ankylosing spondylitis or in good health (not recorded which).

This clonotype turned up a few times. The chain is built from TRBV29-1 and TRBJ2-5; D is uncertain. Trimming removed 1 base at V and 2 bases at J, with 11 bases between. The CDR3 contains 14 residues. Germline CDR1 reads SQVTM; CDR2 reads ANQGSEA. The CDR3 protein is CSVEGVRSQETQYF. CDR3 DNA sequence: TGCAGCGTTGAAGGGGTACGGTCACAAGAGACCCAGTACTTC.

This clonotype was seen a few times. The V and J genes are TRBV2 and TRBJ2-1, with TRBD1 identical over 10 bases. Trimming at V came to 1 base and at J to 6 bases, leaving 6 bases not matched to a gene. CDR1 is SNHLY and CDR2 is FYNNEI in the germline V gene. The CDR3 consists of 16 residues. This chain's CDR3 is CASSEVLGQGFNEQFF. The CDR3 DNA is TGTGCCAGCAGTGAAGTATTGGGACAGGGGTTCAATGAGCAGTTCTTC.

This clonotype has a handful of counts. The genes are TRBV27 and TRBJ2-7, with D possibly being TRBD2 (6 bases). Trimming removed 8 bases at V and 2 bases at J, with 13 bases between. CDR3 length equals 13 residues. From germline, CDR1 is MNHEY and CDR2 SMNVEV (reference sequence). CDR3 in amino acids: CASAGTSPYEQYF. CDR3 coding DNA: TGTGCCAGCGCCGGGACTTCTCCCTACGAGCAGTACTTC.

V usage is TRBV20-1 and J usage is TRBJ1-1; D may be TRBD1 (6 bases). CDR3 length equals 16 residues. The germline gives CDR1 DFQATT, CDR2 SNEGSKA (reference sequence). V dropped 1 base and J dropped 11 bases, with 26 bases sitting between them. The CDR3 here is CSARGYREWTPTQAFF. Written as DNA, the CDR3 is TGCAGTGCTAGAGGCTACAGGGAATGGACCCCAACTCAGGCTTTCTTT.

This chain connects TRBV29-1 to TRBJ2-7; 8 nucleotides agree with TRBD1. The germline V gene has CDR1 SQVTM and CDR2 ANQGSEA. The CDR3 runs to 14 residues. V lost 2 bases to trimming and J lost 3 bases; unmatched junction nucleotides: 6. For the CDR3, the DNA is TGCAGCGTTGAAACGGCAGGGGGCTTCTACGAGCAGTACTTC. Protein sequence: CSVETAGGFYEQYF.

This sequence joins TRBV7-8 and TRBJ2-7; D perhaps matches TRBD1 (7 bases). V was cut by 3 bases and J by 7 bases, with 16 bases left in between. Germline V CDR1 and CDR2: SGHVS, FQNEAQ. CDR3 length: 14 amino acids. CDR3 protein: CASSLRDRAGEQYF. CDR3 DNA sequence: TGTGCCAGCAGCTTGAGAGACAGGGCGGGGGAGCAGTACTTC. Complete variable domain (other parts from reference TRBV7-8 and TRBJ2-7): GAGVSQSPRYKVAKRGQDVALRCDPISGHVSLFWYQQALGQGPEFLTYFQNEAQLDKSGLPSDRFFAERPEGSVSTLKIQRTQQEDSAVYLCASSLRDRAGEQYFGPGTRLTVT.

The chain joins TRBV21-1 to TRBJ1-2; the D call TRBD1 from the table was never checked on the DNA. TRBV21-1 is termed a pseudogene. The CDR3 consists of 14 residues. CDR3 sequence: CASSWTGGMYGYTF. As DNA, the CDR3 is TGTGCCAGCAGTTGGACAGGGGGCATGTATGGCTACACCTTC.

This clonotype was counted only a few times. The V call is TRBV12-3 or TRBV12-4, the J call TRBJ2-5, with 16 bases that match TRBD2. J gave up 2 bases and V 5 bases, and 5 bases lay outside the gene matches. The CDR3 runs 17 residues. The CDR3 DNA reads TGTGCCAGCAGTACGGGACTAGCGGGAGGGGCACAAGAGACCCAGTACTTC. The encoded protein is CASSTGLAGGAQETQYF.

This clonotype was picked up a small number of times. The chain couples TRBV11-2 to TRBJ2-3; possibly TRBD2 for D (5 bases). CDR1 is SGHAT and CDR2 is FQNNGV in the germline V gene. This CDR3 spans 15 amino acids. Trimming pared 1 base from V and 5 bases from J, leaving 13 bases between. The CDR3 region has the DNA TGTGCCAGCAGCTTAGGCGATTACAGCGGAGATACGCAGTATTTT. Amino acid sequence: CASSLGDYSGDTQYF.

J is TRBJ2-7 and V is TRBV18; the D is unclear. Germline V CDR1 and CDR2: KGHSH, LQKENI. V was shortened by 0 bases and J by 5 bases, with 11 bases between the two germline ends. The CDR3 length is 14 residues. For the CDR3, the DNA is TGTGCCAGCTCACCACCTCAGCCAGAGGACGAGCAGTACTTC. This sequence encodes CASSPPQPEDEQYF.

The chain has TRBV7-9 and TRBJ1-4; maybe TRBD1 (6 bases). The CDR3 sequence is 14 residues long. V shed 5 bases and J shed 4 bases, with 11 bases lying between them. Germline CDR1 SEHNR, CDR2 FQNEAQ (reference sequence). The CDR3 nucleotides read TGTGCCAGCAGCCTAACAGGGTTTAATGAAAAACTGTTTTTT. This codes for CASSLTGFNEKLFF.

In this sample, this clonotype turned up a few times. V usage is TRBV7-9 and J usage is TRBJ2-3; D unclear. This CDR3 comprises 14 residues. Per the germline V gene, CDR1 is SEHNR and CDR2 is FQNEAQ (reference sequence). Trimming took 6 bases from V and 4 from J, leaving 14 bases between them. Written as DNA, the CDR3 is TGTGCCAGCAGTTCCGGATCGGGCGCAGATACGCAGTATTTT. Translating it yields CASSSGSGADTQYF.

V is TRBV14 and J is TRBJ2-1; no reliable D call. Trimming removed 0 bases at V and 3 bases at J, with 12 bases between. Per the germline V gene, CDR1 is SGHDN and CDR2 is FVKESK. The CDR3 totals 16 residues. CDR3 bases: TGTGCCAGCAGCCAAGATTTGGACCCGCGCTACAATGAGCAGTTCTTC. Translating gives CASSQDLDPRYNEQFF.

V and J are TRBV14 and TRBJ2-2, with unresolved D. V lost 1 base and J 2 bases, leaving 11 bases between the germline ends. CDR3 length equals 16 residues. The germline V gene has CDR1 SGHDN and CDR2 FVKESK. DNA of the CDR3: TGTGCCAGCAGCCAAGGAGACCGACCCAACACCGGGGAGCTGTTTTTT. Encoded protein: CASSQGDRPNTGELFF.

This clonotype was recorded a few times. The chain links TRBV12-3 or TRBV12-4 to TRBJ1-3; unclear D gene. The germline V and J ends were trimmed by 1 base and 4 bases, with 8 bases remaining between them. CDR3 length: 14 residues. The DNA for the CDR3 is TGTGCCAGCAGTTTAGGAACACCCGGAAACACCATATATTTT. Amino acids: CASSLGTPGNTIYF.

This clonotype has a handful of counts. This rearrangement joins TRBV11-1 to TRBJ2-6; D is possibly TRBD1 or TRBD2 (5 bases each). CDR3 length: 18 residues. Trimming left V 6 bases short and J 0 bases short, with 18 bases between. Germline V CDR1 and CDR2: SGHAT, FQDESV (reference sequence). The CDR3 is CASSSNSGRHSGANVLTF. The CDR3 coding sequence is TGTGCCAGCAGTTCGAACTCGGGACGCCACTCTGGGGCCAACGTCCTGACTTTC.

This clonotype has more than one count but fewer than ten. The chain recombines TRBV6-5 with TRBJ2-1; 10 bases map to TRBD2. Germline CDR1 and CDR2: MNHEY and SVGAGI. V lost 5 bases and J lost 1; bases outside the gene matches: 2. This CDR3 has 15 amino acids. The CDR3 coding sequence is TGTGCCAGCAGTGTACTAGCGGGATCCTACAATGAGCAGTTCTTC. Its translation is CASSVLAGSYNEQFF.

This clonotype was detected a few times. This chain connects TRBV7-2 to TRBJ2-1, with D possibly being TRBD1 (6 bases). The CDR3 sequence is 14 residues long. Deletions cut 3 bases from V and 7 bases from J, with 13 bases between. Germline CDR1 SGHTA, CDR2 FQGNSA. CDR3 DNA sequence: TGTGCCAGCAGCTTTACCATACAGGGTAATGAGCAGTTCTTC. It yields the protein CASSFTIQGNEQFF.

Only a few counts were recorded for this clonotype. The chain couples TRBV7-2 to TRBJ2-7; D is ambiguous. Trimming removed 3 bases at V and 1 base at J, with 7 bases between. This CDR3 has 13 amino acids. Germline CDR1 reads SGHTA; CDR2 reads FQGNSA. The CDR3 sequence is CASSFSWSYEQYF. CDR3 nucleotide sequence: TGTGCCAGCAGCTTCTCTTGGTCCTACGAGCAGTACTTC.

The sample holds many counts of this clonotype. In DNA, the CDR3 is TGCAGTGTCGGGACTTCGAACACCGGGGAGCTGTTTTTT. It codes for CSVGTSNTGELFF. This chain connects TRBV20-1 to TRBJ2-2; D is perhaps TRBD2 (6 bases). CDR1 DFQATT and CDR2 SNEGSKA come from the germline V gene (reference sequence). CDR3 length equals 13 residues. V lost 7 bases to trimming and J lost 0 bases, with 9 bases between them.

This clonotype was observed at least ten times. The chain uses TRBV5-5 and TRBJ2-7; D is possibly TRBD1 or TRBD2 (5 bases each). CDR3 length equals 14 residues. V shed 2 bases and J shed 1 base, with 10 bases lying between them. Germline loops: CDR1 SGHKS, CDR2 YYEKEE (reference sequence). In nucleotides, the CDR3 is TGTGCCAGCAGCTTCAATGGGGGTTCCTACGAGCAGTACTTC. Its translation: CASSFNGGSYEQYF.

This clonotype was seen at least ten times. The chain has TRBV12-5 and TRBJ2-3; 7 bases are a match to TRBD2. CDR1 LGHNT and CDR2 FRNRAP come from the germline V gene. V dropped 5 bases and J dropped 4; count of bases not matched to a gene: 6. The CDR3 sequence is 14 residues long. The CDR3 reads CASGPGTTPDTQYF. CDR3 sequence (DNA): TGTGCTAGTGGTCCGGGGACTACCCCAGATACGCAGTATTTT.

This clonotype has only a few counts. J is TRBJ2-1 and V is TRBV12-3 or TRBV12-4, with D perhaps TRBD1 or TRBD2 (5 bases each). This CDR3 contains 15 residues. V was shortened by 8 bases and J by 7 bases, with 21 bases between the two germline ends. CDR3 in DNA: TGTGCCAGCTTACACGCCCAGGGAGTTCATAATGAGCAGTTCTTC. Translating it yields CASLHAQGVHNEQFF.

The V and J genes are TRBV7-6 and TRBJ2-3; 10 bases are a match to TRBD2. Trimming took 1 base from V and 2 from J; bases not matched to a gene: 6. Germline V gives CDR1 SGHVS, CDR2 FNYEAQ. This CDR3 has 17 residues. CDR3 nucleotide sequence: TGTGCCAGCAGCTTAGGCCAAGCGGGGGGGTACACAGATACGCAGTATTTT. Its translation: CASSLGQAGGYTDTQYF.

The CDR3 nucleotides read TGTGCCAGCAGTCAACAGGGGGTGGCCTACGAGCAGTACTTC. This codes for CASSQQGVAYEQYF. J is TRBJ2-7 and V is TRBV27, with 8 nucleotides matching TRBD1. The germline CDR1 and CDR2 sequences are MNHEY and SMNVEV (reference sequence). V trimming: 5 bases; J trimming: 2 bases; junction bases outside the gene matches: 5. The CDR3 contains 14 residues.

This clonotype was found a few times. The rearrangement joins TRBV5-6 to TRBJ2-6; D possibly corresponds to TRBD1 (6 bases). In germline, CDR1 is SGHDT, CDR2 YYEEEE. Trimming took off 0 bases at V and 0 bases at J, with 13 bases between the two ends. The CDR3 length is 18 residues. The DNA for the CDR3 is TGTGCCAGCAGCTTGGAGGGGGTCCGTGGCTCTGGGGCCAACGTCCTGACTTTC. This gives the protein CASSLEGVRGSGANVLTF.

The chain employs TRBV7-2 and TRBJ2-3; 12 bases match TRBD2. CDR3 length: 16 residues. CDR1 and CDR2 from the germline V gene are SGHTA and FQGNSA. V gave up 4 bases and J gave up 6 bases; unmatched junction bases: 8. The CDR3 DNA reads TGTGCCAGCAGCTCCGAACTAGCGGGAGGCTCTGATACGCAGTATTTT. Translating gives CASSSELAGGSDTQYF.

This chain joins TRBV7-8 and TRBJ1-1, with a possible D match to TRBD1 (5 bases). Germline CDR1 is SGHVS and CDR2 is FQNEAQ. CDR3 length: 14 amino acids. V dropped 5 bases and J dropped 5 bases, with 15 bases sitting between them. In nucleotides, the CDR3 is TGTGCCAGCAGCCTCTTGGGGCCGGGGACTGAAGCTTTCTTT. Its protein is CASSLLGPGTEAFF.